This entry concerns a single T cell receptor beta chain. Its antigen is still unknown. This record belongs to a study of cytomegalovirus exposure and HLA in healthy donors. Study-wide background: In an earlier analysis, approximately 120 million unique TCR beta sequences were found from 150 million to 200 million T cells.

Germline V gene sequence: CDR1 SGHNT, CDR2 YYREEE (reference sequence). Trimming cost V 4 bases and J 2 bases; bases outside gene matches: 10. The CDR3 consists of 16 residues. Whole-study findings and limits: In most subjects, TCR beta sequences reportedly gave accurate predictions of HLA-A and HLA-B alleles. Earlier results showed most TCR beta V segments being productive about 90% or about 30% of the time. As a later analysis showed, a missense DCLRE1C variant was linked to trimming of TCR beta V- and J-genes.

PCR involved 60 Vbeta and 13 Jbeta primers. The repertoire was sequenced with immunoSEQ multiplex PCR; TCRdb's copy has only in-frame clones and lacks some. This table holds approximately 190,000 clones, approximately 78% found once. The clonotype comes from a woman aged 18-30 years in good health and CMV-seronegative. The gene calls are TRBV5-4 and TRBJ2-3, with 7 bases aligning to TRBD2. Sequences were obtained from PBMCs. For the CDR3, the DNA is TGTGCCAGCAGCGACGGGACTACCGCCCTCACAGATACGCAGTATTTT. Amino acid sequence: CASSDGTTALTDTQYF.